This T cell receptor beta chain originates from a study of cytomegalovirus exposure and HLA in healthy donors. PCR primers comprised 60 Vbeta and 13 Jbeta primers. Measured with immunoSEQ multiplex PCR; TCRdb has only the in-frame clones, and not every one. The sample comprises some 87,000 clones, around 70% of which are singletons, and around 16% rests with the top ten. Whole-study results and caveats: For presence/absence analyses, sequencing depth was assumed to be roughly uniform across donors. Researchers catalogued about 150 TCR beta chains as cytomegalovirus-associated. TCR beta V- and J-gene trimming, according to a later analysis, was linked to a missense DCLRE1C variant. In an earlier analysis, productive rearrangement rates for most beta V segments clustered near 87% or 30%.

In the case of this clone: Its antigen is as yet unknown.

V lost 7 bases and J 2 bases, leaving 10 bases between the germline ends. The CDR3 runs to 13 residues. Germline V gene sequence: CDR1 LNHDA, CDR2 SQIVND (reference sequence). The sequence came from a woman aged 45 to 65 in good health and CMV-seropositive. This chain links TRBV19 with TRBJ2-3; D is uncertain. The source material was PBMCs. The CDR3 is CASKSPFTDTQYF. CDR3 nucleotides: TGTGCCAGTAAATCTCCCTTCACAGATACGCAGTATTTT.